Reported below is one T cell receptor (beta chain). Antigen specificity is unknown. The data were taken from a study of T-cell memory formation after mild COVID-19. Study summary: Clusters were largely donor specific.

Study outcomes and limitations: Contracting CD8+ clones were enriched in EMRA, CD4+ mainly in CM and EM. Confirmation of SARS-CoV-2 specificity was lacking for second-wave clones peaking day 37. Clones that contracted from day 15 to 85 had balanced CD4/CD8; later expanders were CD4+ biased.

The CDR3 length is 13 residues. The germline gives CDR1 SGHVS, CDR2 FQNEAQ. The V end was cut by 3 bases, the J end by 6 bases, with 11 bases between. TCRdb independently ran MiXCR on the 5' RACE reads; one entry per CDR3 protein. Found here are nearly 350,000 distinct CDR3 sequences, around 13% of them singletons; the top ten hold about a fifth. The TCR comes from a young man who had mild COVID-19 (a few samples of this study predate the infection). Cell type and time point are not known. The source material was PBMCs or a T cell subset sorted from them (not recorded which). The V call is TRBV7-8, the J call TRBJ1-1; D is uncertain. CDR3 nucleotide sequence: TGTGCCAGCAGCTTCGGGAATGATCCTGAAGCTTTCTTT. Translating gives CASSFGNDPEAFF.